This TCR beta chain was captured in a study of T cells in Graves' hyperthyroidism and ophthalmopathy. Study-wide results and caveats: A median around 5.9 months before onset, the model predicted ophthalmopathy. Clonotypes that were expanded in thyroid above 0.001 mostly appeared in blood too.

This clonotype showed up many times. No antigen is known for it. V lost 5 bases, J lost 8 bases, and 19 bases lay in between. Germline V lookup: CDR1 SGDLS, CDR2 YYNGEE. This CDR3 spans 15 amino acids. There were TCR beta CDR3 regions amplified from RNA transcripts. The TCR CDR3 was amplified in a first-round RT-PCR using the HTBI primer set. TCRdb recomputed calls from the multiplex PCR reads with MiXCR, one row per CDR3 protein. The data show hundreds of thousands of distinct CDR3 sequences, with 30% to 40% seen just once and roughly 30% held by the top ten. V gene TRBV9 combines with J gene TRBJ1-4; D unresolved. Source material: blood. This TCR came from a middle-aged woman with Graves' hyperthyroidism. The CDR3 reads CASSEIGLLGEKLFF. CDR3 sequence (DNA): TGTGCCAGCAGTGAGATCGGGCTCCTTGGAGAAAAACTGTTTTTT. Full variable domain (missing parts from reference TRBV9 and TRBJ1-4): DSGVTQTPKHLITATGQRVTLRCSPRSGDLSVYWYQQSLDQGLQFLIQYYNGEERAKGNILERFSAQQFPDLHSELNLSSLELGDSALYFCASSEIGLLGEKLFFGSGTQLSVL.